These 28 T cell receptor beta chains came from one sample sequenced in a study of blood T cell repertoires in COVID-19. The protocol was immunoSEQ multiplex PCR, while the TCRdb copy is restricted to in-frame clones and leaves out a portion. The sample consists of around 400,000 clones, around 87% of them appearing once. Sample: peripheral blood. Every receptor here comes from a woman aged 55 to 70 with COVID-19, enrolled during active disease.

The chain carries TRBV19 and TRBJ1-3; D uncertain. Germline V lookup: CDR1 LNHDA, CDR2 SQIVND (reference sequence). This CDR3 has 14 residues. With 6 bases removed from V and 0 bases from J, the gap between germline ends came to 9 bases. CDR3 residues: CASRAVSSGNTIYF. The DNA of the CDR3 is TGTGCCAGTAGGGCGGTAAGCTCTGGAAACACCATATATTTT.

V and J are TRBV7-9 and TRBJ1-4; no reliable D call. Trimming removed 2 bases from V and 7 bases from J, with 17 bases in between. Germline CDR1 SEHNR, CDR2 FQNEAQ (reference sequence). The CDR3 runs to 16 residues. CDR3 amino acids: CASSLSEGIQSEKLFF. Here the CDR3 DNA reads TGTGCCAGCAGCTTATCGGAGGGAATACAAAGTGAAAAACTGTTTTTT.

This chain uses TRBV5-1 with TRBJ2-7; D possibly corresponds to TRBD2 (6 bases). The CDR3 extends over 13 amino acids. The ends were cut back, 4 bases at V and 4 bases at J, with 12 bases in the middle. Germline values: CDR1 SGHRS, CDR2 YFSETQ. The CDR3, as DNA: TGCGCCAGCAGCCCGGGGGAAAGGTACGAGCAGTACTTC. This sequence encodes CASSPGERYEQYF. The full variable domain, with the rest looked up from reference TRBV5-1 and TRBJ2-7, is KAGVTQTPRYLIKTRGQQVTLSCSPISGHRSVSWYQQTPGQGLQFLFEYFSETQRNKGNFPGRFSGRQFSNSRSEMNVSTLELGDSALYLCASSPGERYEQYFGPGTRLTVT.

CDR3 residues: CASERQGAAKNIQYF. CDR3 nucleotides: TGTGCCAGCGAACGACAGGGGGCGGCCAAAAACATTCAGTACTTC. The chain employs TRBV6-5 and TRBJ2-4; 10 bases map to TRBD1. In germline, CDR1 is MNHEY, CDR2 SVGAGI. The CDR3 is 15 amino acids. The ends lost 8 bases at V and 1 base at J; junction bases unmatched: 5.

The V call is TRBV5-1, the J call TRBJ2-1; weak D call: TRBD1 (6 bases). This CDR3 is built from 13 residues. CDR1 is SGHRS and CDR2 is YFSETQ in the germline V gene. Trimming removed 3 bases from V and 7 bases from J, with 11 bases in between. The CDR3 DNA reads TGCGCCAGCAGCTCCTCTGACAGGAATGAGCAGTTCTTC. It specifies CASSSSDRNEQFF.

In its sample, this clone was seen a few times. This chain connects TRBV18 to TRBJ2-1; TRBD1 matches at 9 bases. Germline V gene lookup returns CDR1 KGHSH and CDR2 LQKENI. There are 17 residues in the CDR3. After removal of 0 bases from V and 4 bases from J, the junction contained 7 bases not matched to a gene. The CDR3: CASSPPLGQGIYNEQFF. CDR3 DNA: TGTGCCAGCTCACCACCCTTAGGACAGGGGATATACAATGAGCAGTTCTTC. The full variable domain, rest sourced from reference TRBV18 and TRBJ2-1, is NAGVMQNPRHLVRRRGQEARLRCSPMKGHSHVYWYRQLPEEGLKFMVYLQKENIIDESGMPKERFSAEFPKEGPSILRIQQVVRGDSAAYFCASSPPLGQGIYNEQFFGPGTRLTVL.

The chain has TRBV18 and TRBJ2-1; 8 bases agree with TRBD2. The CDR3 is 17 residues long. V gave up 3 bases and J gave up 3 bases; unmatched junction bases: 10. Looked up from germline, CDR1 is KGHSH and CDR2 is LQKENI. CDR3 amino acids: CASSPPTGLALYNEQFF. For the CDR3, the DNA is TGTGCCAGCTCACCCCCTACTGGACTAGCACTCTACAATGAGCAGTTCTTC.

The rearrangement links TRBV6-5 to TRBJ2-1; a possible D gene is TRBD2 (6 bases). The CDR3 has 15 amino acids. V lost 10 bases and J 1 base, leaving 17 bases between the germline ends. Looked up from germline, CDR1 is MNHEY and CDR2 is SVGAGI. The CDR3: CATRALEGSYNEQFF. The CDR3 DNA sequence: TGTGCCACCCGGGCCTTGGAGGGGTCCTACAATGAGCAGTTCTTC.

The rearrangement joins TRBV30 to TRBJ1-6; 9 bases map to TRBD1. The germline V gene has CDR1 GTSNPN and CDR2 SVGIG (reference sequence). V shed 3 bases, J shed 10 bases, and the junction held 1 base outside the gene matches. The CDR3 is made up of 12 amino acids. This CDR3 reads CAWSDRGSPLHF. CDR3 DNA: TGTGCCTGGAGCGACAGGGGGTCACCCCTCCACTTT.

CDR3 loop: CASSERLGGTNEKLFF. CDR3 nucleotides: TGTGCCAGCAGTGAAAGGCTGGGAGGAACTAATGAAAAACTGTTTTTT. This rearrangement joins TRBV6-1 to TRBJ1-4; no definite D call. Germline V gene lookup returns CDR1 MNHNS and CDR2 SASEGT. The V and J ends lost 2 bases and 1 base respectively, with 11 bases between them. The CDR3 is 16 residues long.

Worth noting for this clone: Other nucleotide sequences from this sample produce the same CDR3. This rearrangement joins TRBV5-1 to TRBJ2-2, with D perhaps matching TRBD1 (5 bases). CDR1 is SGHRS, CDR2 YFSETQ, per germline. V was cut by 1 base and J by 5 bases, with 12 bases left in between. This CDR3 is 15 amino acids long. CDR3 protein: CASSLQGLDTGELFF. The CDR3 DNA reads as TGCGCCAGCAGCTTGCAGGGTTTGGATACCGGGGAGCTGTTTTTT. Supplemented by reference TRBV5-1 and TRBJ2-2, the full variable domain reads KAGVTQTPRYLIKTRGQQVTLSCSPISGHRSVSWYQQTPGQGLQFLFEYFSETQRNKGNFPGRFSGRQFSNSRSEMNVSTLELGDSALYLCASSLQGLDTGELFFGEGSRLTVL.

This clone occurred a few times. V usage is TRBV7-6 and J usage is TRBJ1-1, with D perhaps matching TRBD1 (6 bases). This CDR3 contains 16 residues. CDR1 is SGHVS, CDR2 FNYEAQ, per germline. Trimming cost V 2 bases and J 4 bases, with 17 bases left between them. CDR3 nucleotides: TGTGCCAGCAGCTTATTCGGGGGGCATGTGAGCACTGAAGCTTTCTTT. Translated: CASSLFGGHVSTEAFF.

The chain uses TRBV11-2 and TRBJ2-7, with 9 bases identical to TRBD1. The germline V gene encodes CDR1 SGHAT and CDR2 FQNNGV. V lost 4 bases, J lost 5 bases, and 12 bases stayed unmatched. The CDR3 spans 16 residues. The CDR3 bases are TGTGCCAGCAGCTCGGAGGCCCGACAGGGGGGTGACGAGCAGTACTTC. Its translation: CASSSEARQGGDEQYF.

This chain joins TRBV6-4 and TRBJ1-2, with 8 positions matching TRBD1. The V gene end was trimmed by 6 bases and the J gene end by 7 bases; junction bases not matched to a gene: 7. CDR1 MRHNA and CDR2 SNTAGT come from the germline V gene. The CDR3 runs 13 residues. CDR3 in DNA: TGTGCCAGCAGCCCCAGGACAGGGTTTGGCTACACCTTC. This codes for CASSPRTGFGYTF.

V and J are TRBV5-6 and TRBJ2-7; D unresolved. V lost 0 bases and J lost 5, with 6 bases in between. The CDR3 contains 12 residues. Germline V gene sequence: CDR1 SGHDT, CDR2 YYEEEE. The CDR3 region is CASSLVSNEQYF. The CDR3 DNA follows: TGTGCCAGCAGCTTGGTAAGCAACGAGCAGTACTTC.

The chain is built from TRBV5-1 and TRBJ2-1, with D uncertain. Between the trimmed V and J ends, which lost 4 bases and 6 bases, there was a span of 8 bases. The CDR3 totals 12 residues. CDR1 and CDR2 (germline): SGHRS, YFSETQ. CDR3 DNA sequence: TGCGCCAGCAGCGCAGGTATCAATGAGCAGTTCTTC. Residues: CASSAGINEQFF.

The V and J genes are TRBV30 and TRBJ1-5, with unresolved D. This CDR3 has 14 amino acids. Germline V gene sequence: CDR1 GTSNPN, CDR2 SVGIG (reference sequence). Trimming took off 2 bases at V and 2 bases at J, with 10 bases between the two ends. The CDR3 nucleotides read TGTGCCTGGAGTCGGCGGTCTGGCAATCAGCCCCAGCATTTT. This sequence encodes CAWSRRSGNQPQHF.

This sequence joins TRBV14 and TRBJ1-4; 8 nucleotides align to TRBD1. The CDR3 length is 18 residues. Germline CDR1 SGHDN, CDR2 FVKESK. V dropped 0 bases and J dropped 0; count of bases not matched to a gene: 6. CDR3: CASSQEGRGRATNEKLFF. Written as DNA, the CDR3 is TGTGCCAGCAGCCAAGAAGGCAGGGGGCGGGCAACTAATGAAAAACTGTTTTTT.

J is TRBJ2-5 and V is TRBV5-4; weak D call: TRBD2 (6 bases). Germline CDR1 reads SGHNT; CDR2 reads YYREEE (reference sequence). V lost 4 bases, J lost 3 bases, and 10 bases lay in between. The CDR3 is 13 residues long. CDR3 in amino acids: CASSAGLKETQYF. DNA for the CDR3: TGTGCCAGCAGCGCGGGACTGAAAGAGACCCAGTACTTC.

This chain joins TRBV9 and TRBJ1-1; D is ambiguous. The V and J ends lost 4 bases and 3 bases respectively, with 16 bases between them. The CDR3 runs 15 residues. Germline lookup yields CDR1 SGDLS and CDR2 YYNGEE. The CDR3 DNA is TGTGCCAGCAGCCCCGGAGAGGGATTAGACACTGAAGCTTTCTTT. Translating gives CASSPGEGLDTEAFF.

The gene calls are TRBV7-8 and TRBJ2-7; a weak D match, TRBD2 (5 bases). There are 14 residues in the CDR3. From germline, CDR1 is SGHVS and CDR2 FQNEAQ. Trimming took off 2 bases at V and 7 bases at J, with 15 bases between the two ends. CDR3 nucleotide sequence: TGTGCCAGCAGCTTAATGCGCGGGCCGGGAGAGCAGTACTTC. As protein: CASSLMRGPGEQYF.

The chain links TRBV3-1 (or the pseudogene TRBV3-2) to TRBJ1-2; perhaps TRBD1 as D (5 bases). V shed 4 bases and J shed 2 bases, with 14 bases lying between them. Germline V lookup: CDR1 LGHDT, CDR2 YNNKEL (reference sequence). This CDR3 spans 15 amino acids. Written as DNA, the CDR3 is TGTGCCAGCAGCCTTTCGACAGTCCGGAACTATGGCTACACCTTC. It specifies CASSLSTVRNYGYTF.

V and J are TRBV7-3 and TRBJ2-1; 10 bases line up with TRBD2. V dropped 2 bases and J dropped 8; count of bases not matched to a gene: 6. From germline, CDR1 is SGHTA and CDR2 FQGTGA. This CDR3 is built from 15 residues. The CDR3 protein is CASSLGLAGVDEQFF. CDR3 nucleotides: TGTGCCAGCAGCTTAGGGCTAGCGGGGGTCGATGAGCAGTTCTTC.

This chain connects TRBV27 to TRBJ2-1; weak D call: TRBD1 (6 bases). Trimming pared 8 bases from V and 5 bases from J, leaving 16 bases between. This CDR3 spans 14 amino acids. Germline V gives CDR1 MNHEY, CDR2 SMNVEV (reference sequence). This CDR3 reads CASLRAGVDNEQFF. DNA for the CDR3: TGTGCCAGCCTCCGGGCAGGGGTCGACAATGAGCAGTTCTTC.

J is TRBJ2-1 and V is TRBV5-4; no firm D call. Germline V gene sequence: CDR1 SGHNT, CDR2 YYREEE (reference sequence). The CDR3 consists of 14 residues. Trimming removed 0 bases from V and 9 bases from J, with 13 bases in between. The CDR3 sequence is CASSLEARAGEQFF. The CDR3 DNA reads TGTGCCAGCAGCTTGGAGGCCCGAGCAGGTGAGCAGTTCTTC.

The chain has TRBV7-3 and TRBJ2-1, with 12 positions matching TRBD2. CDR3 length equals 15 residues. From germline, CDR1 is SGHTA and CDR2 FQGTGA. Trimming removed 1 base from V and 8 bases from J; junction bases left unmatched: 3. The CDR3 region is CASSLKTSGGHEQFF. The CDR3 DNA reads as TGTGCCAGCAGCTTAAAGACTAGCGGGGGTCATGAGCAGTTCTTC.

V usage is TRBV6-5 and J usage is TRBJ2-2; 7 bases agree with TRBD1. The CDR3 length is 14 residues. Germline values: CDR1 MNHEY, CDR2 SVGAGI. V lost 5 bases to trimming and J lost 6 bases; unmatched junction nucleotides: 6. The CDR3 is CASSIQTGAGELFF. Written as DNA, the CDR3 is TGTGCCAGCAGTATTCAAACAGGGGCCGGGGAGCTGTTTTTT.

The genes are TRBV27 and TRBJ2-1; the match to TRBD2 covers 8 bases. This CDR3 spans 12 amino acids. V shed 5 bases, J shed 12 bases, and the junction held 6 bases outside the gene matches. The germline V gene has CDR1 MNHEY and CDR2 SMNVEV (reference sequence). Here the CDR3 DNA reads TGTGCCAGCAGTACCGTAGCGGGGCGGCAGTTCTTC. The encoded protein is CASSTVAGRQFF.